This TCR beta chain was sequenced for a study of T cell responses to AZD1222 COVID-19 vaccine. This table comes from immunoSEQ multiplex PCR, and its TCRdb copy is limited to in-frame clones, with some not included. The sample has about 120,000 clones; about 92% are singletons. The V and J ends lost 5 bases and 1 base respectively, with 8 bases between them. CDR1 is SGHTA, CDR2 FQGNSA, per germline. This CDR3 has 13 amino acids. V is TRBV7-2 and J is TRBJ1-1, with D unclear. This specimen was peripheral blood, taken 28 days after the second AZD1222 dose. This sequence originates from an adult who received the AZD1222 COVID-19 vaccine. CDR3 region: CASSRTGNTEAFF. For the CDR3, the DNA is TGTGCCAGCAGCCGGACTGGGAACACTGAAGCTTTCTTT. Filled out from reference TRBV7-2 and TRBJ1-1, the complete variable domain reads GAGVSQSPSNKVTEKGKDVELRCDPISGHTALYWYRQSLGQGLEFLIYFQGNSAPDKSGLPSDRFSAERTGGSVSTLTIQRTQQEDSAVYLCASSRTGNTEAFFGQGTRLTVV.